The entry below gives a single T cell receptor beta chain sequence along with its context. The participants were between about 18 and 100 years old and came from some 25 US areas. Germline assignment: CDR1 SEHNR and CDR2 FQNEAQ (reference sequence). This CDR3 region has 15 residues. V gave up 6 bases and J gave up 7 bases; unmatched junction bases: 5. Method: immunoSEQ multiplex PCR; TCRdb's copy keeps in-frame clones and lacks some. The data contain under 500,000 clones, around 90% of them singletons. These data come from a study of blood T cell repertoires in COVID-19. Study at large: The United States, Italy and Spain supplied acute and convalescent COVID-19 samples. Sample material is recorded as cDNA or gDNA derived from T cells, B-cell-depleted T cells, or PBMCs.

The V and J genes are TRBV7-9 and TRBJ2-1; 14 bases match TRBD2. The receptor comes from a woman under 30 with acute COVID-19. Sequences were obtained from PBMCs or T cells enriched from blood (not recorded which). CDR3 in DNA: TGTGCCAGCAGTGGGACTAGCGGGAGAGAGAATGAGCAGTTCTTC. Amino acids: CASSGTSGRENEQFF.